Below are 17 T cell receptor beta chains sequenced from a single sample in a study of T-cell memory formation after mild COVID-19. TCRdb fed the 5' RACE reads into MiXCR, producing one record per CDR3 protein. The data contain 550,000 to 600,000 distinct CDR3 sequences, about a fifth of them singletons. The sample comprised PBMCs or a T cell subset sorted from them (not recorded which). The receptors were sampled from an adult woman who had mild COVID-19 (a few samples of this study predate the infection). Cell type and time point are not known.

This clonotype was recorded at least ten times. V is TRBV7-7 and J is TRBJ2-3; 7 nucleotides match TRBD1. The CDR3 sequence is 15 residues long. Germline CDR1 and CDR2: SSHAT and FNYEAQ (reference sequence). V was clipped by 5 bases and J by 1 base; unmatched bases: 6. The CDR3 sequence: CASSPGQARTDTQYF. The CDR3 DNA reads TGTGCCAGCAGCCCCGGACAGGCACGCACAGATACGCAGTATTTT.

The chain uses TRBV7-6 and TRBJ2-7, with D uncertain. V was clipped by 0 bases and J by 6 bases, with 21 bases between them. Germline-derived CDR1 and CDR2 are SGHVS and FNYEAQ. The length of the CDR3 is 17 residues. The CDR3 spells CASSLAGPASLESEQYF. Here the CDR3 DNA reads TGTGCCAGCAGCTTAGCGGGCCCCGCGAGCCTCGAGTCCGAGCAGTACTTC.

In its sample, this clonotype was seen a few times. V usage is TRBV4-3 and J usage is TRBJ2-1, with D perhaps being TRBD1 or TRBD2 (5 bases each). Germline V CDR1 and CDR2: LGHNA, YSLEER. V was pared by 6 bases and J by 9 bases, with 18 bases between. The CDR3 covers 14 residues. CDR3: CASSQQDSDGEQFF. In DNA, the CDR3 is TGCGCCAGCAGTCAACAGGACTCGGACGGTGAGCAGTTCTTC.

The genes are TRBV5-8 and TRBJ1-3, with D uncertain. The germline gives CDR1 SGHTS, CDR2 YDEGEE. V lost 9 bases, J lost 4 bases, and 11 bases lay in between. The CDR3 contains 12 residues. This chain's CDR3 is CAIASYGNTIYF. DNA of the CDR3: TGTGCCATCGCCTCCTACGGAAACACCATATATTTT.

This clonotype was seen only a few times. The chain joins TRBV3-1 to TRBJ2-5; D assignment may be TRBD1 or TRBD2 (6 bases each). V shed 1 base and J shed 3 bases, with 12 bases lying between them. CDR1 LGHDT and CDR2 YNNKEL come from the germline V gene (reference sequence). This CDR3 has 15 amino acids. CDR3 nucleotides: TGTGCCAGCAGCCAAGTCCGGGGGCAGGAAGAGACCCAGTACTTC. Translating gives CASSQVRGQEETQYF.

The chain employs TRBV27 and TRBJ1-1, with 11 bases fitting TRBD1. The CDR3 runs 14 residues. V shed 6 bases, J shed 4 bases, and the junction held 4 bases outside the gene matches. Germline V lookup: CDR1 MNHEY, CDR2 SMNVEV (reference sequence). For the CDR3, the DNA is TGTGCCAGCAGAGCCGGACAGGGGGCCACTGAAGCTTTCTTT. Its protein is CASRAGQGATEAFF.

This clonotype was observed many times. The chain is built from TRBV7-9 and TRBJ1-1; a possible D gene is TRBD1 (6 bases). The V gene lost 5 bases and the J gene lost 2 bases, with 12 bases spanning the gap. The germline V gene has CDR1 SEHNR and CDR2 FQNEAQ (reference sequence). CDR3 length: 14 amino acids. The CDR3 nucleotides are TGTGCCAGCAGCCAACAGGGCCTCAACACTGAAGCTTTCTTT. It specifies CASSQQGLNTEAFF.

This clonotype was detected only a few times. V and J are TRBV11-2 and TRBJ2-1; 8 bases map to TRBD1. The germline gives CDR1 SGHAT, CDR2 FQNNGV. V shed 5 bases, J shed 7 bases, and the junction held 13 bases outside the gene matches. The length of the CDR3 is 16 residues. CDR3: CASSPGQGFWKNEQFF. CDR3 bases: TGTGCCAGCAGCCCAGGACAGGGTTTCTGGAAGAATGAGCAGTTCTTC.

This clonotype was observed a handful of times. V gene TRBV6-4 combines with J gene TRBJ2-7; maybe TRBD2 (7 bases). V lost 3 bases and J lost 4, with 28 bases in between. From germline, CDR1 is MRHNA and CDR2 SNTAGT. This CDR3 spans 19 amino acids. This CDR3 is CASSEPRGPHLLGTYEQYF. For the CDR3, the DNA is TGTGCCAGCAGTGAGCCGCGGGGGCCCCATCTACTCGGGACTTACGAGCAGTACTTC.

As for this clonotype: With a much larger clone just one base away, this may be a read error. The chain joins TRBV7-6 to TRBJ2-3; D not certain. Trimming took off 2 bases at V and 4 bases at J, with 4 bases between the two ends. Germline lookup yields CDR1 SGHVS and CDR2 FNYEAQ. CDR3 length: 12 residues. The DNA for the CDR3 is TGTGCCAGCAGCTTAAGGCCAGATACGCAGTATTTT. Translation: CASSLRPDTQYF.

Notes on this clonotype: One junction end disagrees with the germline gene, perhaps due to a read error. The chain joins TRBV15 to TRBJ1-1; 8 bases map to TRBD1. This CDR3 spans 16 amino acids. Germline V gene sequence: CDR1 LNHNV, CDR2 YYDKDF (reference sequence). For the CDR3, the DNA is TGTGCCACCAGCCGAGACCCGACAGGGGTAGTCACTGAAGCTTTCTTT. Protein: CATSRDPTGVVTEAFF.

The table lists this clonotype with a few counts. The V and J genes are TRBV12-3 or TRBV12-4 and TRBJ1-5; the D is unclear. The V end was cut by 8 bases, the J end by 3 bases, with 17 bases between. The CDR3 sequence is 15 residues long. The CDR3 reads CASHHSGVFNQPQHF. CDR3 nucleotide sequence: TGTGCCAGCCACCACTCCGGGGTCTTCAATCAGCCCCAGCATTTT.

This clonotype was seen a handful of times. The chain employs TRBV5-5 and TRBJ2-2; D not certain. The length of the CDR3 is 12 residues. CDR1 is SGHKS and CDR2 is YYEKEE in the germline V gene (reference sequence). V was shortened by 0 bases and J by 7 bases, with 4 bases between the two germline ends. The CDR3 loop is CASSLGNGELFF. The CDR3 DNA follows: TGTGCCAGCAGCTTGGGAAACGGGGAGCTGTTTTTT.

The V gene is TRBV9, the J gene TRBJ2-7, with D unresolved. The CDR3 spans 14 residues. V dropped 0 bases and J dropped 3 bases, with 10 bases sitting between them. Germline V lookup: CDR1 SGDLS, CDR2 YYNGEE. Written as DNA, the CDR3 is TGTGCCAGCAGCGTAGGGCTAGATAGCTACGAGCAGTACTTC. Translation gives CASSVGLDSYEQYF.

The V gene is TRBV14, the J gene TRBJ2-3; no clear D gene. CDR3 size: 13 residues. Looked up from germline, CDR1 is SGHDN and CDR2 is FVKESK. V lost 2 bases and J 6 bases, leaving 9 bases between the germline ends. In nucleotides, the CDR3 is TGTGCCAGCAGCCAATTGGTGGGGGATACGCAGTATTTT. Amino acids: CASSQLVGDTQYF. Supplemented by reference TRBV14 and TRBJ2-3, the full variable domain reads EAGVTQFPSHSVIEKGQTVTLRCDPISGHDNLYWYRRVMGKEIKFLLHFVKESKQDESGMPNNRFLAERTGGTYSTLKVQPAELEDSGVYFCASSQLVGDTQYFGPGTRLTVL.

This chain uses TRBV4-1 with TRBJ2-3, with 7 nucleotides matching TRBD2. Per germline, CDR1 MGHRA and CDR2 YSYEKL. The CDR3 contains 17 residues. Trimming took 2 bases from V and 2 from J; bases not matched to a gene: 10. This CDR3 reads CASSQFSKRGPTDTQYF. DNA for the CDR3: TGCGCCAGCAGCCAATTCTCTAAGCGGGGACCCACAGATACGCAGTATTTT.

V and J are TRBV25-1 and TRBJ2-6; D may be TRBD2 (5 bases). V was cut by 8 bases and J by 0 bases, with 8 bases left in between. The CDR3 covers 14 residues. Germline CDR1 is MGHDK and CDR2 is SYGVNS. The DNA for the CDR3 is TGTGCCAGCGGGAGAAGCTCTGGGGCCAACGTCCTGACTTTC. Amino acid sequence: CASGRSSGANVLTF.